A single sample gave rise to the 30 T cell receptor beta chains below, sequenced in a study of cytomegalovirus exposure and HLA in healthy donors. The data were produced by immunoSEQ multiplex PCR, yet TCRdb's version contains in-frame clones alone and is incomplete. The data show 130,000 to 150,000 clones, 80% to 90% seen once. The sample consisted of PBMCs. These receptor sequences come from a man aged 18-30 years in good health and CMV-seronegative.

The chain's CDR3 is CASERHHQGAKETQYF. CDR3 nucleotide sequence: TGTGCCAGCGAACGGCACCACCAGGGGGCAAAAGAGACCCAGTACTTC. The chain joins TRBV6-6 to TRBJ2-5; TRBD1 matches 8 bases. The germline V gene has CDR1 MNHNY and CDR2 SVGAGI (reference sequence). The CDR3 is 16 amino acids. V gave up 8 bases and J gave up 3 bases; unmatched junction bases: 14.

In this sample, this clone turned up once. The chain combines TRBV30 with TRBJ1-5, with no clear D. The CDR3 has 14 amino acids. Trimming stripped 0 bases from V and 4 bases from J, with 10 bases between. The germline gives CDR1 GTSNPN, CDR2 SVGIG (reference sequence). CDR3 residues: CAWSVISGNQPQHF. CDR3 bases: TGTGCCTGGAGTGTAATTTCGGGAAATCAGCCCCAGCATTTT.

CDR3 DNA: TGTGCCAGCAGCCGGACAGGGAAGGATGAAAAACTGTTTTTT. Encoded protein: CASSRTGKDEKLFF. The chain has TRBV5-6 and TRBJ1-4, with 8 bases fitting TRBD1. CDR3 length equals 14 residues. Trimming removed 4 bases from V and 6 bases from J; junction bases left unmatched: 5. Per germline, CDR1 SGHDT and CDR2 YYEEEE.

The V and J genes are TRBV29-1 and TRBJ1-1, with D possibly TRBD1 on 6 matching bases. The CDR3 runs 15 residues. Deletions cut 4 bases from V and 0 bases from J, with 15 bases between. Germline CDR1 is SQVTM and CDR2 is ANQGSEA. In DNA, the CDR3 is TGCAGCGTTGTTGTCAGGGGCCGCATGAACACTGAAGCTTTCTTT. This translates into CSVVVRGRMNTEAFF.

This clone showed up just a few times. This chain uses TRBV28 with TRBJ2-2, with TRBD1 identical over 7 bases. There are 20 residues in the CDR3. With 0 bases clipped from V and 2 bases from J, the junction kept 15 bases outside the gene matches. Germline V CDR1 and CDR2: MDHEN, SYDVKM. The CDR3 region is CASSLWHSQTGVVNTGELFF. DNA of the CDR3: TGTGCCAGCAGTTTATGGCATTCACAAACAGGGGTGGTAAACACCGGGGAGCTGTTTTTT.

The rearrangement joins TRBV7-2 to TRBJ1-5; 8 bases align to TRBD1. This CDR3 is 16 amino acids long. Germline V gene lookup returns CDR1 SGHTA and CDR2 FQGNSA. V lost 5 bases, J lost 0 bases, and 6 bases stayed unmatched. CDR3 in amino acids: CASSPQGAHSNQPQHF. CDR3 DNA sequence: TGTGCCAGCAGCCCTCAGGGGGCGCATAGCAATCAGCCCCAGCATTTT.

For this clone: Other nucleotide sequences from this sample produce the same CDR3. The chain has TRBV4-3 and TRBJ2-1, with 9 bases identical to TRBD1. Unmatched junction bases numbered 4, after V lost 0 bases and J lost 4 bases. The germline V gene has CDR1 LGHNA and CDR2 YSLEER. This CDR3 comprises 16 residues. The CDR3: CASSQDRDRVYNEQFF. CDR3 sequence (DNA): TGCGCCAGCAGCCAAGATAGGGACAGGGTGTACAATGAGCAGTTCTTC.

This chain links TRBV5-6 with TRBJ2-7; 10 bases are shared with TRBD1. The trim removed 4 bases at V and 1 base at J, leaving 5 bases unmatched. The CDR3 spans 15 residues. The germline V gene has CDR1 SGHDT and CDR2 YYEEEE. CDR3 sequence reads: CASSPGTGASYEQYF. The CDR3 DNA is TGTGCCAGCAGCCCAGGGACAGGGGCATCCTACGAGCAGTACTTC.

The chain links TRBV5-4 to TRBJ2-1; D gene uncertain. The germline V gene encodes CDR1 SGHNT and CDR2 YYREEE (reference sequence). CDR3 length: 15 residues. The V gene lost 0 bases and the J gene lost 0 bases, with 7 bases spanning the gap. This CDR3 is CASSLAAGSYNEQFF. The CDR3 DNA reads TGTGCCAGCAGCTTGGCGGCAGGCTCCTACAATGAGCAGTTCTTC.

The chain carries TRBV2 and TRBJ1-6; the D gene is possibly TRBD1 (5 bases). Germline V gene data show CDR1 as SNHLY and CDR2 as FYNNEI. The CDR3 spans 18 residues. Trimming shortened V by 5 bases and J by 10 bases, and 27 bases separated the two germline ends. For the CDR3, the DNA is TGTGCCAGCAGTCAACCCCCGGCGGGAGGGGCTGTTGGATCACCCCTCCACTTT. Translating it yields CASSQPPAGGAVGSPLHF.

V and J are TRBV7-8 and TRBJ2-6, with 10 bases that match TRBD1. Per the germline V gene, CDR1 is SGHVS and CDR2 is FQNEAQ. V was clipped by 5 bases and J by 10 bases; unmatched bases: 8. The CDR3 has 15 residues. CDR3 protein: CASSHEPGQGNVLTF. The CDR3 coding sequence is TGTGCCAGCAGCCATGAACCGGGACAGGGGAACGTCCTGACTTTC.

The chain uses TRBV18 and TRBJ2-1; no clear D. V shed 2 bases and J shed 8 bases, with 13 bases lying between them. The CDR3 extends over 14 amino acids. The germline V gene has CDR1 KGHSH and CDR2 LQKENI. The CDR3 reads CASSPEYLRDEQFF. CDR3 sequence (DNA): TGTGCCAGCTCACCAGAATACCTACGGGATGAGCAGTTCTTC.

This sequence joins TRBV27 and TRBJ2-7; D might be TRBD1 (6 bases). Germline CDR1 is MNHEY and CDR2 is SMNVEV (reference sequence). The CDR3 contains 11 residues. CDR3 region: CASGVNYEQYF. The CDR3 nucleotides read TGTGCGTCAGGGGTGAACTACGAGCAGTACTTC.

The CDR3 spells CASSQDLEGWDEQFF. CDR3 in DNA: TGTGCCAGCAGCCAAGATTTGGAGGGGTGGGATGAGCAGTTCTTC. The chain carries TRBV4-2 and TRBJ2-1; tentative D call: TRBD2 (6 bases). Germline V gives CDR1 LGHNA, CDR2 YNFKEQ. This CDR3 spans 15 amino acids. Trimming shortened V by 0 bases and J by 8 bases, and 14 bases separated the two germline ends.

The rearrangement uses TRBV19 and TRBJ1-5; 8 bases are shared with TRBD1. J gave up 6 bases and V 6 bases, and 4 bases lay outside the gene matches. The CDR3 totals 13 residues. Germline loops: CDR1 LNHDA, CDR2 SQIVND (reference sequence). The CDR3 DNA reads TGTGCCAGTAGCTGGACAGGGATTCAGCCCCAGCATTTT. It encodes CASSWTGIQPQHF.

The J gene is TRBJ2-3, the V gene TRBV4-1; D unclear. Trimming pared 0 bases from V and 6 bases from J, leaving 7 bases between. The germline V gene encodes CDR1 MGHRA and CDR2 YSYEKL. This CDR3 has 13 amino acids. The CDR3 DNA is TGCGCCAGCAGCCAAGATCACCGGGATACGCAGTATTTT. Translated, it gives CASSQDHRDTQYF.

The chain employs TRBV11-2 and TRBJ2-7, with D tentatively TRBD2 (6 bases). V was shortened by 0 bases and J by 6 bases, with 12 bases between the two germline ends. This CDR3 has 14 amino acids. The germline CDR1 and CDR2 sequences are SGHAT and FQNNGV. This CDR3 is CASSLERGGGEQYF. CDR3 bases: TGTGCCAGCAGCTTAGAGAGGGGAGGAGGCGAGCAGTACTTC.

The CDR3 is CASSSGGVPDYNEQFF. The CDR3 coding sequence is TGTGCCAGCTCTTCCGGGGGGGTCCCCGACTACAATGAGCAGTTCTTC. The chain has TRBV18 and TRBJ2-1; 8 nucleotides agree with TRBD2. The CDR3 loop spans 16 amino acids. Trimming at V came to 6 bases and at J to 3 bases, leaving 10 bases not matched to a gene. Germline CDR1 reads KGHSH; CDR2 reads LQKENI. The variable domain in full, with the rest retrieved from reference TRBV18 and TRBJ2-1, is NAGVMQNPRHLVRRRGQEARLRCSPMKGHSHVYWYRQLPEEGLKFMVYLQKENIIDESGMPKERFSAEFPKEGPSILRIQQVVRGDSAAYFCASSSGGVPDYNEQFFGPGTRLTVL.

The chain couples TRBV4-3 to TRBJ2-2, with D possibly being TRBD1 (5 bases). Germline CDR1 reads LGHNA; CDR2 reads YSLEER. Deletions cut 4 bases from V and 6 bases from J, with 15 bases between. This CDR3 is 15 amino acids long. As DNA, the CDR3 is TGCGCCAGCAGCCCCCCCACAGGTGTAGCCGGGGAGCTGTTTTTT. Its protein product is CASSPPTGVAGELFF.

The chain carries TRBV11-2 and TRBJ1-1; D is ambiguous. V lost 1 base and J 0 bases, leaving 9 bases between the germline ends. Per germline, CDR1 SGHAT and CDR2 FQNNGV. This CDR3 comprises 15 residues. CDR3 residues: CASSLGSFMNTEAFF. In DNA, the CDR3 is TGTGCCAGCAGCTTAGGGAGCTTCATGAACACTGAAGCTTTCTTT.

This chain connects TRBV6-6 to TRBJ1-2; 9 bases fit TRBD1. CDR3 length: 14 residues. Germline V gene lookup returns CDR1 MNHNY and CDR2 SVGAGI (reference sequence). The V and J ends lost 11 bases and 4 bases, in that order; junction bases with no gene match: 11. This CDR3 is CAARDRGSGYGYTF. The CDR3 bases are TGTGCCGCTCGTGACAGGGGGTCCGGCTATGGCTACACCTTC.

This rearrangement joins TRBV5-6 to TRBJ1-5; TRBD1 is a possible D gene (6 bases). Germline V gene data show CDR1 as SGHDT and CDR2 as YYEEEE. This CDR3 spans 14 amino acids. Trimming shortened V by 3 bases and J by 5 bases, and 12 bases separated the two germline ends. The CDR3 is CASSSQGRDQPQHF. For the CDR3, the DNA is TGTGCCAGCAGCTCGCAGGGGAGGGATCAGCCCCAGCATTTT.

This rearrangement joins TRBV5-1 to TRBJ1-1, with 7 bases that match TRBD1. This CDR3 is 14 amino acids long. Germline values: CDR1 SGHRS, CDR2 YFSETQ. J gave up 5 bases and V 3 bases, and 7 bases lay outside the gene matches. DNA for the CDR3: TGCGCCAGCAGCTCAGACAGGGCCGGAACTGAAGCTTTCTTT. It specifies CASSSDRAGTEAFF.

This chain links TRBV30 with TRBJ2-1; weak D call: TRBD2 (6 bases). The ends were cut back, 4 bases at V and 6 bases at J, with 7 bases in the middle. Germline V gives CDR1 GTSNPN, CDR2 SVGIG (reference sequence). This CDR3 region has 11 residues. CDR3 sequence: CAWTGANEQFF. The CDR3 nucleotides are TGTGCCTGGACGGGAGCCAATGAGCAGTTCTTC.

This chain joins TRBV2 and TRBJ2-1, with 12 bases identical to TRBD2. The CDR3 consists of 15 residues. Per germline, CDR1 SNHLY and CDR2 FYNNEI. After removal of 4 bases from V and 4 bases from J, the junction contained 2 bases not matched to a gene. In DNA, the CDR3 is TGTGCCAGCAGTGGTGGACTAGCGGGGTACAATGAGCAGTTCTTC. Protein sequence: CASSGGLAGYNEQFF.

This clone has only one observation. The V and J genes are TRBV2 and TRBJ2-1; 10 positions agree with TRBD1. The germline V gene encodes CDR1 SNHLY and CDR2 FYNNEI. The CDR3 is made up of 13 amino acids. Trimming took 7 bases from V and 7 from J; bases not matched to a gene: 4. CDR3 bases: TGTGCCAGCAAGGACAGGGGGATAAATGAGCAGTTCTTC. Translated, it gives CASKDRGINEQFF. The variable domain in full, with the rest retrieved from reference TRBV2 and TRBJ2-1, is EPEVTQTPSHQVTQMGQEVILRCVPISNHLYFYWYRQILGQKVEFLVSFYNNEISEKSEIFDDQFSVERPDGSNFTLKIRSTKLEDSAMYFCASKDRGINEQFFGPGTRLTVL.

This chain joins TRBV5-4 and TRBJ2-7; TRBD1 agrees at 7 bases. Losses at the gene ends were 0 bases for V and 5 bases for J; bases not matched to a gene: 8. This CDR3 has 15 amino acids. Germline values: CDR1 SGHNT, CDR2 YYREEE (reference sequence). The CDR3 DNA reads TGTGCCAGCAGCTTGGTCGGGACAGCTAATCACGAGCAGTACTTC. Translation: CASSLVGTANHEQYF.

This clone was observed many times. The gene calls are TRBV5-6 and TRBJ1-2; a possible D gene is TRBD1 (5 bases). CDR1 SGHDT and CDR2 YYEEEE come from the germline V gene. The V and J ends lost 5 bases and 4 bases respectively, with 12 bases between them. This CDR3 spans 13 amino acids. This CDR3 reads CASSQTEIYGYTF. In DNA form, the CDR3 reads TGTGCCAGCAGTCAGACAGAAATCTATGGCTACACCTTC.

This clone has just one count. The chain uses TRBV6-6 and TRBJ1-5; D unclear. The CDR3 length is 16 residues. V was clipped by 0 bases and J by 9 bases, with 18 bases between them. Germline values: CDR1 MNHNY, CDR2 SVGAGI (reference sequence). CDR3 protein: CASSYSGSGHERPQHF. The DNA of the CDR3 is TGTGCCAGCAGTTACTCGGGGAGTGGTCACGAGCGGCCCCAGCATTTT.

The gene calls are TRBV15 and TRBJ1-5; the match to TRBD1 covers 9 bases. This CDR3 spans 20 amino acids. Germline-derived CDR1 and CDR2 are LNHNV and YYDKDF (reference sequence). V lost 2 bases to trimming and J lost 0 bases; unmatched junction nucleotides: 14. CDR3 in DNA: TGTGCCACCAGCAGATCGAACAGGGGGCGTCTTTTTTATAGCAATCAGCCCCAGCATTTT. The encoded protein is CATSRSNRGRLFYSNQPQHF.